A selection of T cell receptor beta chains follows, all from one sample in a study of post-analysis software for immune sequencing data. A single record per CDR3 protein comes from TCRdb applying MiXCR to the PCR reads. This table holds over 300,000 distinct CDR3 sequences, roughly 30% found once. Source material: blood. The receptors originated from a girl between 10 and 17 years old with multiple sclerosis. Both conserved end residues are part of each CDR3. Size tells how often a clone was seen (once, few, many) or the class of an expanded clone, and some rows leave it out.

CASSLYKTGKNIQYF	TRBV28	TRBJ2-4	few
CSAREAGAIYEQYF	TRBV20-1	TRBJ2-7	-
CASSLGLRQGNQPQHF	TRBV7-6	TRBJ1-5	once
CASSPPHTDTQYF	TRBV7-3	TRBJ2-3	few
CASSLDNSGNYGYTF	TRBV5-1	TRBJ1-2	-
CASSPLTGIGSYNEQFF	TRBV27	TRBJ2-1	few
CASSQDGPLNTGELFF	TRBV4-3	TRBJ2-2	few
CASSFPRLAGDNTDTQYF	TRBV12-3/TRBV12-4	TRBJ2-3	-
CASSFSYQETQYF	TRBV7-2	TRBJ2-5	many
CASSLGLALNAYEQYF	TRBV5-1	TRBJ2-7	few
CASSRGTEYQETQYF	TRBV25-1	TRBJ2-5	few
CASSSGLTNEKLFF	TRBV27	TRBJ1-4	-
CSATDSSFQETQYF	TRBV20-1	TRBJ2-5	-
CASSTARGRSMDTQYF	TRBV7-9	TRBJ2-3	-
CASSTGLAGGPEGETQYF	TRBV10-2	TRBJ2-5	-
CASSIAGTPYNEQFF	TRBV19	TRBJ2-1	-
CASSEPGASYEQYF	TRBV25-1	TRBJ2-7	few
CASSFGGGHTGELFF	TRBV5-5	TRBJ2-2	-
CASSTGGEQFF	TRBV6-6	TRBJ2-1	-
CASSSIDGDHNSPLHF	TRBV7-3	TRBJ1-6	-
CASSAPSNQPQHF	TRBV12-3/TRBV12-4	TRBJ1-5	-
CASSPARYQETQYF	TRBV3-1	TRBJ2-5	-
CASSQDAGNGYTF	TRBV3-1	TRBJ1-2	-
CASAPLAGNTDTQYF	TRBV7-6	TRBJ2-3	once
CASSLAGGQDTQYF	TRBV5-1	TRBJ2-3	-
CASTLAPGGHGEQYF	TRBV27	TRBJ2-7	-
CASSPGGPNQPQHF	TRBV12-3/TRBV12-4	TRBJ1-5	few
CASSSGEGALNEQYF	TRBV5-1	TRBJ2-7	-
CASSLSTGGLTDTQYF	TRBV7-3	TRBJ2-3	-
CASSPRATGGYGYTF	TRBV7-9	TRBJ1-2	few
CASTFGGQGGYEQYF	TRBV6-2/TRBV6-3	TRBJ2-7	few
CASSAGTGGTDTQYF	TRBV25-1	TRBJ2-3	many
CASSSDRGADTQYF	TRBV7-8	TRBJ2-3	few
CASSARLAAQAQYF	TRBV9	TRBJ2-5	-
CATGLAQETQYF	TRBV12-3/TRBV12-4	TRBJ2-5	few
CASSLLGGEAFF	TRBV7-3	TRBJ1-1	-
CASSLYGTENEKLFF	TRBV12-3/TRBV12-4	TRBJ1-4	-
CASSRRTGPYGYTF	TRBV6-6	TRBJ1-2	-
CASSSGLAAEQYF	TRBV5-1	-	-
CASSTRAPPDTQYF	TRBV19	TRBJ2-3	few
CANSRPSGGAHEQFF	TRBV4-2	TRBJ2-1	-
CSGTGAGDTQYF	TRBV29-1	TRBJ2-3	few
CATSRTGAGGLYEQYF	TRBV15	TRBJ2-7	-